A selection of T cell receptor beta chains follows, all from one sample in a study of T cell responses to AZD1222 COVID-19 vaccine. The repertoire was sequenced with immunoSEQ multiplex PCR; TCRdb's copy has only in-frame clones and lacks some. This sample has 100,000 to 140,000 clones, with about 85% found just once. Sample: peripheral blood, taken on day 0 of AZD1222 vaccination. Every receptor here comes from an adult in good health. The CDR3 runs from the conserved cysteine through the conserved F or W. D genes are given only for firm matches. Clone sizes are given selectively: once, few, many, or a class where the clone is expanded.

J gene,CDR3 length,clone size,V gene,D gene,CDR3 DNA,CDR3 protein
TRBJ1-2,11,NA,TRBV29-1,TRBD1,TGCAGCGCCCAGGGGGGCTATGGCTACACCTTC,CSAQGGYGYTF
TRBJ2-1,17,NA,TRBV5-6,NA,TGTGCCAGCAGCTTGCGGTTGAGAGGGTTCCCCTACAATGAGCAGTTCTTC,CASSLRLRGFPYNEQFF
TRBJ2-3,15,NA,TRBV4-3,TRBD2,TGCGCCAGCAGCCAGACTAGCGGGGGCACAGATACGCAGTATTTT,CASSQTSGGTDTQYF
TRBJ2-7,15,NA,TRBV30,TRBD2,TGTGCCTGGAGGGAACCTAGCGGGAGCGTCTACGAGCAGTACTTC,CAWREPSGSVYEQYF
TRBJ2-5,15,NA,TRBV5-1,TRBD1,TGCGCCAGCAGCTTCGGGACAGGGAACTCAGAGACCCAGTACTTC,CASSFGTGNSETQYF
TRBJ1-5,17,once,TRBV30,TRBD1,TGTGCCTGGAGTGTATCTGGCCCACCAGGGGGCAGACAGCCCCAGCATTTT,CAWSVSGPPGGRQPQHF
TRBJ2-5,14,NA,TRBV19,NA,TGTGCCAGTAGTATTTGGTCAGGGAGTGAGACCCAGTACTTC,CASSIWSGSETQYF
TRBJ1-1,13,few,TRBV27,NA,TGTGCCAGCAGTCGAGGGTGGGGACAAGAAGCTTTCTTT,CASSRGWGQEAFF
TRBJ1-5,14,NA,TRBV2,TRBD1,TGTGCCAGCAGTTCAGGACAGGGCGGACAGCCCCAGCATTTT,CASSSGQGGQPQHF
TRBJ1-3,16,NA,TRBV2,NA,TGTGCCAGCAGTGAACCAGGGTCCTTTTCTGGAAACACCATATATTTT,CASSEPGSFSGNTIYF
TRBJ2-6,18,few,TRBV7-6,NA,TGTGCCAGCAGCCCGTGGGGACTTACCTCCTCTGGGGCCAACGTCCTGACTTTC,CASSPWGLTSSGANVLTF
TRBJ1-6,14,NA,TRBV11-2,NA,TGTGCCAGCAGCTTAGAAGTACTCACTTCACCCCTCCACTTT,CASSLEVLTSPLHF
TRBJ2-3,15,NA,TRBV7-9,TRBD2,TGTGCCAGCAGCCGTAGCGGGGGGGCCGGAGATACGCAGTATTTT,CASSRSGGAGDTQYF
TRBJ1-1,13,NA,TRBV7-3,TRBD1,TGTGCCAGCAGGACAGGGATGAACACTGAAGCTTTCTTT,CASRTGMNTEAFF
TRBJ2-1,14,NA,TRBV3-1/TRBV3-2,TRBD2,TGTGCCAGCAGCCTCTCCGGGACTAGCAATGAGCAGTTCTTC,CASSLSGTSNEQFF
TRBJ1-2,15,NA,TRBV7-8,NA,TGTGCCAGCAGCTTAAGGGTCGCTGCCTTCTATGGCTACACCTTC,CASSLRVAAFYGYTF
TRBJ2-7,13,NA,TRBV7-2,NA,TGTGCCAGCAGCCCCGGGAGAAACTACGAGCAGTACTTC,CASSPGRNYEQYF
TRBJ1-4,14,NA,TRBV15,NA,TGTGCCACCAGCAGAGATCTTTCGGGGCAAAAACTGTTTTTT,CATSRDLSGQKLFF
TRBJ2-3,15,NA,TRBV5-1,NA,TGCGCCAGCGCCATAACGGGGACCCGCGCAGATACGCAGTATTTT,CASAITGTRADTQYF
TRBJ2-5,15,NA,TRBV7-2,NA,TGTGCCAGCAGCTCCAATCAGGGGGGGCATGAGACCCAGTACTTC,CASSSNQGGHETQYF
TRBJ2-5,17,NA,TRBV2,TRBD1,TGTGCCAGCAGTGAAGCTGGGACAGGGACTACTCAAGAGACCCAGTACTTC,CASSEAGTGTTQETQYF
TRBJ1-1,11,NA,TRBV12-3/TRBV12-4,NA,TGTGCCAGCAGCCCAACCACTAAAGCTTTCTTT,CASSPTTKAFF
TRBJ2-1,14,NA,TRBV7-3,NA,TGTGCCAGCAGCCCGTATAGCGGATACAATGAGCAGTTCTTC,CASSPYSGYNEQFF
TRBJ1-1,15,NA,TRBV19,NA,TGTGCCAGTAGTATACTGACAAGCCCGAACACTGAAGCTTTCTTT,CASSILTSPNTEAFF
TRBJ1-2,13,NA,TRBV11-2,NA,TGTGCCAGCAGCGTCGACCCGGCCTATGGCTACACCTTC,CASSVDPAYGYTF
TRBJ1-3,13,NA,TRBV10-3,NA,TGTGCCATCAGTGACGGGGCTGGAAACACCATATATTTT,CAISDGAGNTIYF
TRBJ2-5,14,NA,TRBV5-1,NA,TGCGCCAGCAGCTTGCGCGACACGGAGGAGACCCAGTACTTC,CASSLRDTEETQYF
TRBJ1-6,17,NA,TRBV28,TRBD1,TGTGCCACCATTACTCTGACAGGGAGCTCCTATAATTCACCCCTCCACTTT,CATITLTGSSYNSPLHF
TRBJ2-7,15,NA,TRBV18,NA,TGTGCCAGCTCACCGAGTTTGGGCCCGTCCTACGAGCAGTACTTC,CASSPSLGPSYEQYF
TRBJ2-1,14,NA,TRBV4-1,NA,TGCGCCAGCAGCCAAGTGTCAGGGTACAATGAGCAGTTCTTC,CASSQVSGYNEQFF
TRBJ1-2,14,once,TRBV20-1,TRBD1,TGCAGTGCTAGTACCGGACAGGGGGTCTATGGCTACACCTTC,CSASTGQGVYGYTF
TRBJ1-2,13,NA,TRBV7-3,NA,TGTGCCACCTTTGGGGGGATGAGGAATGGCTACACCTTC,CATFGGMRNGYTF
TRBJ2-5,15,NA,TRBV7-9,NA,TGTGCCAGCAGCTTAGACCAGGGAGTTTGGGAGACCCAGTACTTC,CASSLDQGVWETQYF
TRBJ1-3,14,NA,TRBV9,TRBD1,TGTGCCAGCAGCGCAGGGGGAACTGGAAACACCATATATTTT,CASSAGGTGNTIYF
TRBJ2-3,17,NA,TRBV14,NA,TGTGCCAGCAGCCAGGTCTCCTCAGCGGAACGCACAGATACGCAGTATTTT,CASSQVSSAERTDTQYF
TRBJ2-2,13,NA,TRBV3-1/TRBV3-2,NA,TGTGCCAGCAGCCAAGGGCAGCCCGGGGAGCTGTTTTTT,CASSQGQPGELFF
TRBJ1-1,16,NA,TRBV27,NA,TGTGCCAGCAGTTTAGCGACAGCGTCGCCGAACACTGAAGCTTTCTTT,CASSLATASPNTEAFF
TRBJ1-2,17,NA,TRBV29-1,TRBD1,TGCAGCGTTGAAGACGCCCCCGAAACAGGGGGACTAAATGGCTACACCTTC,CSVEDAPETGGLNGYTF
TRBJ1-6,18,NA,TRBV18,NA,TGTGCCAGCTCACCACAGAGTTGGAGGGAGGCCTATAATTCACCCCTCCACTTT,CASSPQSWREAYNSPLHF
TRBJ2-1,12,NA,TRBV12-3/TRBV12-4,TRBD2,TGTGCCACCTCGTTAGCGGGAGATGAGCAGTTCTTC,CATSLAGDEQFF
TRBJ1-2,15,NA,TRBV2,TRBD1,TGTGCCAGCAGTGAAGTTGGCAGGGGGCTGGATGGCTACACCTTC,CASSEVGRGLDGYTF
TRBJ1-2,14,NA,TRBV7-2,NA,TGTGCCAGCAGCTCAGATACAGGGACTTATGGCTACACCTTC,CASSSDTGTYGYTF
TRBJ2-7,13,NA,TRBV19,TRBD2,TGTGCCAGTAGTATAGGGGAGGGCTACGAGCAGTACTTC,CASSIGEGYEQYF
TRBJ2-2,15,NA,TRBV5-5,TRBD2,TGTGCCAGCAGCTTGGTACTAGCGGGGAGAGGGGAGCTGTTTTTT,CASSLVLAGRGELFF
TRBJ1-4,15,NA,TRBV6-1,NA,TGTGCCAGCAGTGACCTGGGGGGTAACGGTGAAAAACTGTTTTTT,CASSDLGGNGEKLFF
TRBJ2-1,13,few,TRBV6-4,TRBD1,TGTGCCAGCAGCCCCGGGACAGCTAATGAGCAGTTCTTC,CASSPGTANEQFF